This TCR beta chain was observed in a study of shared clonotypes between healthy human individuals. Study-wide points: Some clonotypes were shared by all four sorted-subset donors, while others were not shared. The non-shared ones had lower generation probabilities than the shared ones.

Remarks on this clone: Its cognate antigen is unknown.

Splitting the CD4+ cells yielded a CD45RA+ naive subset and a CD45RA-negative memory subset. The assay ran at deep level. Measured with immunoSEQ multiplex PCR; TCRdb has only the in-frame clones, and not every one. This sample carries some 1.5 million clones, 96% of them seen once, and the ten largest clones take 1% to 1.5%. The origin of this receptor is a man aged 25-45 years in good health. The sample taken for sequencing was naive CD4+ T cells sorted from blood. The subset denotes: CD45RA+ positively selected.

Written as DNA, the CDR3 is TGTGCCAGCAGCTTCGGGAGGGCCACCTACAATGAGCAGTTCTTC. Residues: CASSFGRATYNEQFF. The chain joins TRBV7-3 to TRBJ2-1; 8 nucleotides agree with TRBD2. Germline V lookup: CDR1 SGHTA, CDR2 FQGTGA. The CDR3 spans 15 residues. The J segment lost 2 bases and the V segment lost 3 bases, leaving 3 bases of the junction unmatched.